Listed below are T cell receptor beta chains from one sample, sequenced in a study of response to subunit inactivated influenza vaccine. TCRdb recomputed calls from the RT-PCR reads with MiXCR, one row per CDR3 protein. Of a few hundred thousand distinct CDR3 sequences listed, around 10% are singletons. Another study also made use of these data, one on T cells expressing NK-cell markers.

The sample in question was PBMCs from blood, obtained on the day of vaccination. These receptor sequences come from a man aged 50 or older who received an inactivated influenza vaccine. Both conserved end residues are part of each CDR3. A D gene is named only where the DNA matches it firmly. Clone size appears in some rows only: once, few, many, or a class for an expanded clone.

j_call v_call d_call clone_size cdr3_nt cdr3_aa
TRBJ2-1 TRBV29-1 TRBD2 many TGCAGCGTTGTGCGGGCTAGCGGGAGATACAATGAGCAGTTCTTC CSVVRASGRYNEQFF
TRBJ2-1 TRBV7-9 . . TGTGCCAGCAGCTCCAATAGCGGCAGCTCCTACAATGAGCAGTTCTTC CASSSNSGSSYNEQFF
TRBJ2-7 TRBV5-1 . . TGCGCCAGCAGCTTGGAGGGCTGGCCACACACCTACGAGCAGTACTTC CASSLEGWPHTYEQYF
TRBJ2-1 TRBV10-3 TRBD2 few TGTGCCATCAGGCCCTCCGGGACTAGCGGAGGAACCTACAATGAGCAGTTCTTC CAIRPSGTSGGTYNEQFF
TRBJ2-3 TRBV19 TRBD2 few TGTGCCAGTGACCCGGGGGGATACACAGATACGCAGTATTTT CASDPGGYTDTQYF
TRBJ1-3 TRBV5-6 . . TGTGCCAGCAGCCGGACGCCGAGCTCTGGAAACACCATATATTTT CASSRTPSSGNTIYF
TRBJ2-1 TRBV7-2 . . TGTGCCAGCAGCTTAGTGAAGTCTTGGGGCGGCGAGCAGTTCTTC CASSLVKSWGGEQFF
TRBJ2-3 TRBV7-9 . . TGTGCCAGCAGCTCACAGTCAGATACGCAGTATTTT CASSSQSDTQYF
TRBJ2-1 TRBV11-2 . . TGTGCCAGCAGCTTAGACCTGGCCCACAATGAGCAGTTCTTC CASSLDLAHNEQFF
TRBJ1-5 TRBV28 TRBD1 many TGTGCCAGCAGTCCCCTCGGGACAGGAATGGGACAGCCCCAGCATTTT CASSPLGTGMGQPQHF
TRBJ2-3 TRBV10-3 TRBD2 few TGTGCCATTACTAGCGGGAGGGCCCTCGGCACAGATACGCAGTATTTT CAITSGRALGTDTQYF
TRBJ2-1 TRBV5-6 TRBD1 few TGTGCCAGCAGCAGGGACAGTTACTACAATGAGCAGTTCTTC CASSRDSYYNEQFF
TRBJ2-2 TRBV3-1 TRBD2 once TGTGCCAGCAGAAGCGGGGGCGCTAACACCGGGGAGCTGTTTTTT CASRSGGANTGELFF